Below, 29 T cell receptor beta chains from the same sample are listed, as sequenced in a study of vaccination and CD4 T cells after COVID-19. Sequenced with the Oncomine TCR Beta short-read assay was DNA taken from cultured CD4+ T cells. TCRdb re-called the PCR reads through MiXCR, storing one row per CDR3 protein. The sample lists about 14,000 distinct CDR3 sequences, approximately 57% seen once, with about 12% in the top ten. As for treatment: roughly nine-day PBMC culture with coronavirus spike peptide pools or control peptides (ViraFEST assay). Their specific antigens are unknown. What was sequenced was CD4+ T cells from blood, cultured in vitro. The receptors originated from a human donor who had recovered from COVID-19.

The CDR3 loop is CASSVGGRFYGYTF. CDR3 bases: TGTGCCAGCAGTGTAGGCGGGCGATTCTATGGCTACACCTTC. The V and J genes are TRBV6-1 and TRBJ1-2; D is undetermined. Trimming removed 4 bases from V and 4 bases from J, with 13 bases in between. Per the germline V gene, CDR1 is MNHNS and CDR2 is SASEGT. There are 14 residues in the CDR3.

V gene TRBV20-1 combines with J gene TRBJ2-3; TRBD2 matches at 9 bases. Germline CDR1 is DFQATT and CDR2 is SNEGSKA (reference sequence). The CDR3 has 17 amino acids. V dropped 2 bases and J dropped 6; count of bases not matched to a gene: 15. CDR3 sequence reads: CSARSTSWGSGSDTQYF. CDR3 in DNA: TGCAGTGCTAGATCAACCTCCTGGGGTAGCGGGAGTGATACGCAGTATTTT.

The gene calls are TRBV12-3 or TRBV12-4 and TRBJ2-2; D uncertain. Trimming shortened V by 4 bases and J by 3 bases, and 0 bases separated the two germline ends. The CDR3 loop spans 11 amino acids. CDR3 protein: CASSYTGELFF. The CDR3 DNA reads as TGTGCCAGCAGTTACACCGGGGAGCTGTTTTTT.

About this clonotype: Possible read error: a much larger clone is one base away. The genes are TRBV18 and TRBJ2-7; 12 bases are shared with TRBD2. The CDR3 sequence is 17 residues long. Trimming cost V 3 bases and J 5 bases; bases outside gene matches: 11. Germline-derived CDR1 and CDR2 are KGHSH and LQKENI. The CDR3 spells CASSPSFLAGGRNEQYF. The CDR3 DNA reads as TGTGCCAGCTCACCCTCTTTTCTAGCGGGAGGGAGAAACGAGCAGTACTTC.

The genes are TRBV4-2 and TRBJ2-3, with 9 bases aligning to TRBD2. The CDR3 covers 15 residues. CDR1 and CDR2 (germline): LGHNA, YNFKEQ. Losses at the gene ends were 0 bases for V and 4 bases for J; bases not matched to a gene: 2. In DNA form, the CDR3 reads TGTGCCAGCAGCCAAGAGGCGGGAGGGCCAGATACGCAGTATTTT. Its protein is CASSQEAGGPDTQYF.

This clonotype was seen a handful of times. CDR3 residues: CASSLVDRAGDTQYF. CDR3 nucleotide sequence: TGTGCCAGCAGCTTGGTTGACAGGGCGGGAGATACGCAGTATTTT. The chain uses TRBV5-4 and TRBJ2-3, with 7 bases that match TRBD1. This CDR3 comprises 15 residues. The V gene's germline CDR1 is SGHNT and CDR2 YYREEE (reference sequence). J gave up 5 bases and V 0 bases, and 6 bases lay outside the gene matches.

This clonotype turned up a few times. This chain links TRBV10-1 with TRBJ2-7, with 14 nucleotides matching TRBD2. This CDR3 spans 17 amino acids. Germline V lookup: CDR1 WNHNN, CDR2 SYGVQD (reference sequence). The trim removed 8 bases at V and 2 bases at J, leaving 11 bases unmatched. This CDR3 is CASPGTSGREGTYEQYF. The CDR3 coding sequence is TGCGCCAGCCCCGGGACTAGCGGGAGAGAAGGTACCTACGAGCAGTACTTC.

The chain recombines TRBV7-9 with TRBJ1-3, with D maybe TRBD1 (6 bases). The CDR3 runs 16 residues. The germline V gene encodes CDR1 SEHNR and CDR2 FQNEAQ (reference sequence). V lost 5 bases, J lost 2 bases, and 16 bases lay in between. Here the CDR3 DNA reads TGTGCCAGCAGCCCCCTTGGGGGGCTCCCTGGAAACACCATATATTTT. It yields the protein CASSPLGGLPGNTIYF.

This clonotype was detected only a few times. The chain links TRBV2 to TRBJ2-5, with 7 positions matching TRBD2. The junction had 15 bases not matched to a gene; V was cut back by 7 bases and J by 7 bases. The germline V gene has CDR1 SNHLY and CDR2 FYNNEI. The CDR3 has 15 amino acids. The CDR3 here is CASNSQGSGGGTQYF. As DNA, the CDR3 is TGTGCCAGCAATTCCCAGGGCTCGGGGGGAGGGACCCAGTACTTC. The variable domain in full, with the rest retrieved from reference TRBV2 and TRBJ2-5, is EPEVTQTPSHQVTQMGQEVILRCVPISNHLYFYWYRQILGQKVEFLVSFYNNEISEKSEIFDDQFSVERPDGSNFTLKIRSTKLEDSAMYFCASNSQGSGGGTQYFGPGTRLLVL.

The chain joins TRBV7-9 to TRBJ1-5, with D perhaps matching TRBD1 (6 bases). V was clipped by 5 bases and J by 1 base, with 9 bases between them. Germline assignment: CDR1 SEHNR and CDR2 FQNEAQ (reference sequence). CDR3 size: 14 residues. CDR3: CASSRDISNQPQHF. The CDR3 DNA reads as TGTGCCAGCAGCCGGGACATAAGCAATCAGCCCCAGCATTTT. The full variable domain, its missing parts supplied by reference TRBV7-9 and TRBJ1-5, is DTGVSQNPRHKITKRGQNVTFRCDPISEHNRLYWYRQTLGQGPEFLTYFQNEAQLEKSRLLSDRFSAERPKGSFSTLEIQRTEQGDSAMYLCASSRDISNQPQHFGDGTRLSIL.

The V gene is TRBV7-2, the J gene TRBJ2-5; TRBD2 aligns across 9 bases. The CDR3 length is 15 residues. V gave up 5 bases and J gave up 3 bases; unmatched junction bases: 7. Per germline, CDR1 SGHTA and CDR2 FQGNSA. The CDR3, as DNA: TGTGCCAGCAGCGCGCCGGGACTAGCTAAAGAGACCCAGTACTTC. It encodes CASSAPGLAKETQYF.

V usage is TRBV2 and J usage is TRBJ1-1; D is perhaps TRBD1 (5 bases). Trimming shortened V by 4 bases and J by 1 base, and 10 bases separated the two germline ends. Germline-derived CDR1 and CDR2 are SNHLY and FYNNEI. The CDR3 runs 14 residues. CDR3: CASSGTQRNTEAFF. The CDR3 DNA reads as TGTGCCAGCAGTGGGACACAGAGGAACACTGAAGCTTTCTTT.

The chain has TRBV30 and TRBJ2-7, with D possibly matching TRBD1 (6 bases). CDR3 length: 11 residues. Germline-derived CDR1 and CDR2 are GTSNPN and SVGIG (reference sequence). Trimming removed 6 bases from V and 7 bases from J, with 13 bases in between. CDR3 region: CACITGREQYF. DNA for the CDR3: TGTGCCTGCATTACAGGGCGGGAGCAGTACTTC.

V and J are TRBV5-5 and TRBJ2-5, with D possibly called TRBD1 or TRBD2 (5 bases each). Germline CDR1 is SGHKS and CDR2 is YYEKEE (reference sequence). V was cut by 4 bases and J by 5 bases, with 18 bases left in between. The CDR3 length is 15 residues. CDR3: CASSPRGTSLETQYF. The CDR3 nucleotides read TGTGCCAGCAGCCCCCGAGGGACGTCTCTGGAGACCCAGTACTTC.

This chain uses TRBV20-1 with TRBJ2-4, with 7 bases identical to TRBD2. After removal of 0 bases from V and 1 base from J, the junction contained 15 bases not matched to a gene. The CDR3 spans 19 residues. In germline, CDR1 is DFQATT, CDR2 SNEGSKA (reference sequence). The CDR3 DNA sequence: TGCAGTGCTAGAGATGGGGGGTCGGGACTATCGGTGGCCAAAAACATTCAGTACTTC. It yields the protein CSARDGGSGLSVAKNIQYF.

The chain employs TRBV6-2 or TRBV6-3 and TRBJ1-1; D is uncertain. With 2 bases removed from V and 1 base from J, the gap between germline ends came to 8 bases. CDR1 is MNHEY and CDR2 is SVGEGT in the germline V gene. This CDR3 region has 14 residues. The CDR3 is CASSYGHANTEAFF. CDR3 in DNA: TGTGCCAGCAGTTACGGGCATGCGAACACTGAAGCTTTCTTT.

This rearrangement joins TRBV7-2 to TRBJ2-3; possibly TRBD2 for D (5 bases). Deletions cut 1 base from V and 1 base from J, with 12 bases between. This CDR3 is built from 16 residues. Per germline, CDR1 SGHTA and CDR2 FQGNSA. This CDR3 is CASSLVLRAGTDTQYF. DNA of the CDR3: TGTGCCAGCAGCTTAGTTCTGCGGGCGGGCACAGATACGCAGTATTTT.

The chain has TRBV25-1 and TRBJ2-1; D possibly corresponds to TRBD1 (7 bases). The CDR3 is 15 residues long. Trimming removed 3 bases from V and 2 bases from J, with 11 bases in between. CDR1 MGHDK and CDR2 SYGVNS come from the germline V gene. The CDR3 reads CASSERDSPYNEQFF. The CDR3, as DNA: TGTGCCAGCAGTGAGCGGGACAGTCCCTACAATGAGCAGTTCTTC.

This CDR3 reads CASSPLSPGNEQYF. In nucleotides, the CDR3 is TGTGCCAGCAGTCCCCTCTCTCCTGGGAACGAGCAGTACTTC. The rearrangement uses TRBV28 and TRBJ2-7; no definite D call. The V end lost 5 bases, the J end lost 5 bases, and 16 bases lay between the germline ends. CDR1 MDHEN and CDR2 SYDVKM come from the germline V gene. The CDR3 has 14 residues.

V usage is TRBV20-1 and J usage is TRBJ2-1, with 7 bases matching TRBD2. Germline V CDR1 and CDR2: DFQATT, SNEGSKA (reference sequence). After removal of 0 bases from V and 3 bases from J, the junction contained 5 bases not matched to a gene. The CDR3 totals 15 residues. The CDR3 coding sequence is TGCAGTGCTAGAGAAGCGGGAAGCATCTACAATGAGCAGTTCTTC. Amino acid sequence: CSAREAGSIYNEQFF.

The chain couples TRBV11-2 to TRBJ2-5, with D hard to call. Germline loops: CDR1 SGHAT, CDR2 FQNNGV. The CDR3 is 13 residues long. Trimming left V 2 bases short and J 5 bases short, with 9 bases between. The CDR3 reads CASSLSVRETQYF. DNA of the CDR3: TGTGCCAGCAGCTTATCGGTGCGGGAGACCCAGTACTTC.

The CDR3, as DNA: TGCAGTGCTCCTGACACTGGACAGGGTGACGTGGGGACCCAGTACTTC. Translated, it gives CSAPDTGQGDVGTQYF. The chain combines TRBV20-1 with TRBJ2-5, with 8 nucleotides matching TRBD1. The V gene end was trimmed by 5 bases and the J gene end by 7 bases; junction bases not matched to a gene: 18. Germline V gene sequence: CDR1 DFQATT, CDR2 SNEGSKA (reference sequence). This CDR3 region has 16 residues.

The genes are TRBV20-1 and TRBJ1-6; a possible D gene is TRBD1 (5 bases). Germline values: CDR1 DFQATT, CDR2 SNEGSKA (reference sequence). The CDR3 loop spans 14 amino acids. Trimming left V 3 bases short and J 0 bases short, with 6 bases between. CDR3 protein: CSASTGSYNSPLHF. CDR3 sequence (DNA): TGCAGTGCTAGCACAGGCTCCTATAATTCACCCCTCCACTTT.

This clonotype has more than one count but fewer than ten. The rearrangement links TRBV27 to TRBJ2-5; 13 bases agree with TRBD2. Germline V CDR1 and CDR2: MNHEY, SMNVEV (reference sequence). The CDR3 length is 16 residues. With 4 bases clipped from V and 6 bases from J, the junction kept 8 bases outside the gene matches. In DNA form, the CDR3 reads TGTGCCAGCAGTTCCTGGACTAGCGGGAGTAGAAAGACCCAGTACTTC. It encodes CASSSWTSGSRKTQYF.

The chain recombines TRBV6-1 with TRBJ2-7, with D perhaps matching TRBD2 (7 bases). Trimming shortened V by 4 bases and J by 4 bases, and 17 bases separated the two germline ends. Germline-derived CDR1 and CDR2 are MNHNS and SASEGT. The CDR3 contains 15 residues. CDR3 sequence: CASSGGTPGGYEQYF. The DNA of the CDR3 is TGTGCCAGCAGTGGCGGGACACCCGGGGGGTACGAGCAGTACTTC.

CDR3 amino acids: CASSDLASNYEQYF. CDR3 bases: TGTGCCAGCAGTGACCTAGCTTCAAACTACGAGCAGTACTTC. The chain is built from TRBV2 and TRBJ2-7; the D gene is possibly TRBD2 (5 bases). CDR1 is SNHLY and CDR2 is FYNNEI in the germline V gene. The V gene lost 3 bases and the J gene lost 3 bases, with 12 bases spanning the gap. The CDR3 length is 14 residues.

This sequence joins TRBV7-2 and TRBJ2-1; possibly TRBD2 for D (6 bases). Looked up from germline, CDR1 is SGHTA and CDR2 is FQGNSA. The CDR3 is made up of 16 amino acids. V lost 5 bases and J 3 bases, leaving 17 bases between the germline ends. CDR3 DNA: TGTGCCAGCAGCCGCCTTGGGACTGGGGACTACAATGAGCAGTTCTTC. Its translation: CASSRLGTGDYNEQFF. Full variable domain (rest looked up from reference TRBV7-2 and TRBJ2-1): GAGVSQSPSNKVTEKGKDVELRCDPISGHTALYWYRQSLGQGLEFLIYFQGNSAPDKSGLPSDRFSAERTGGSVSTLTIQRTQQEDSAVYLCASSRLGTGDYNEQFFGPGTRLTVL.

This clonotype turned up a few times. The V call is TRBV6-1, the J call TRBJ2-1; a weak D match, TRBD2 (5 bases). CDR3 length equals 13 residues. The V gene lost 2 bases and the J gene lost 8 bases, with 10 bases spanning the gap. In germline, CDR1 is MNHNS, CDR2 SASEGT. CDR3 region: CASSETRGHEQFF. The CDR3 DNA sequence: TGTGCCAGCAGTGAAACACGCGGGCATGAGCAGTTCTTC.

The V and J genes are TRBV10-3 and TRBJ1-1, with a tentative D call TRBD1 (6 bases). The CDR3 spans 14 residues. Germline V gene sequence: CDR1 ENHRY, CDR2 SYGVKD. V was pared by 10 bases and J by 0 bases, with 15 bases between. The CDR3 DNA reads as TGTGCCACGCGGACAGCTGCCATGAACACTGAAGCTTTCTTT. Protein product: CATRTAAMNTEAFF.